The source of this T cell receptor beta chain is a study of CD8+ T cells in alopecia areata. Study at large: The SALT score measured affected scalp surface percentage in treated patients. Regarding the study as a whole: Expanded CD8+ clones among the top 100, and scalp clonality, were significantly decreased by tofacitinib. There was only one nonresponder, so it was unclear how baseline CD8+ expansion relates to response.

Trimming at V came to 3 bases and at J to 9 bases, leaving 14 bases not matched to a gene. The V gene's germline CDR1 is MNHEY and CDR2 SMNVEV (reference sequence). This CDR3 is built from 15 residues. The treatment denotes: oral pan-JAK inhibitor, 5-10 mg twice daily. The sorting of PBMCs gave CD4+ and CD8+ T cells. Investigators isolated RNA and reverse transcribed it into cDNA to act as the sequencing template. The table came from immunoSEQ multiplex PCR; TCRdb's copy has only in-frame clones and leaves some out. The sample records roughly 200,000 clones, around half being singletons. On this clone itself: Antigen unknown.

This TCR came from a human donor with alopecia areata. V and J are TRBV27 and TRBJ2-7; 7 nucleotides align to TRBD1. The sequences come from CD8+ T cells sorted from blood, collected at week 24, from a patient treated with tofacitinib. DNA for the CDR3: TGTGCCAGCAGTTTGGGGCCCGGGAACCCAGGGGGGCAGTACTTC. Protein product: CASSLGPGNPGGQYF.